This T cell receptor (beta chain) is drawn from a study of T cell changes during pregnancy in multiple sclerosis. The length of the CDR3 is 17 residues. The germline V gene encodes CDR1 KGHSY and CDR2 FQNENV. Trimming removed 0 bases at V and 5 bases at J, with 16 bases between. Method: immunoSEQ multiplex PCR; TCRdb's copy keeps in-frame clones and lacks some. This table holds about 17,000 clones, 85% found once. This sample comprised CD8+ T cells from peripheral blood mononuclear cells, obtained after pregnancy. This clonotype was obtained from a female donor with multiple sclerosis, enrolled in a pregnancy study. This chain joins TRBV16 and TRBJ1-4, with D hard to call. The chain's CDR3 is CASSQSGEGTRNEKLFF. The CDR3 DNA reads as TGTGCCAGCAGCCAATCGGGAGAGGGCACACGGAATGAAAAACTGTTTTTT.